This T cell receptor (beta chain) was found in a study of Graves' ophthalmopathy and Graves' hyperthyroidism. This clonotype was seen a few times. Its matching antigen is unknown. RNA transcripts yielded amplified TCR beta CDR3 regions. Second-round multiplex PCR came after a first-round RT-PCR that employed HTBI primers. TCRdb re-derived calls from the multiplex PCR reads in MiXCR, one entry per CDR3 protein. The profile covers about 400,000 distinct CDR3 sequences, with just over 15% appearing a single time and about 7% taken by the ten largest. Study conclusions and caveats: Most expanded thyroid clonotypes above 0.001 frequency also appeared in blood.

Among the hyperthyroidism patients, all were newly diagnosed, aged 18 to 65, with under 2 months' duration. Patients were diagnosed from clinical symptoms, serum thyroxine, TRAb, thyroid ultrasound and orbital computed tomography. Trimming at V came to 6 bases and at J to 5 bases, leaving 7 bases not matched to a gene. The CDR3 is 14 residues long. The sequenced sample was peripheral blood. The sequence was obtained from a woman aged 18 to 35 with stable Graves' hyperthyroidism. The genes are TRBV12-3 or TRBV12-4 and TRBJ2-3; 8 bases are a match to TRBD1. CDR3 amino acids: CASRQPGGGDTQYF. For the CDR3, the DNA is TGTGCCAGCAGACAACCAGGGGGCGGAGATACGCAGTATTTT.